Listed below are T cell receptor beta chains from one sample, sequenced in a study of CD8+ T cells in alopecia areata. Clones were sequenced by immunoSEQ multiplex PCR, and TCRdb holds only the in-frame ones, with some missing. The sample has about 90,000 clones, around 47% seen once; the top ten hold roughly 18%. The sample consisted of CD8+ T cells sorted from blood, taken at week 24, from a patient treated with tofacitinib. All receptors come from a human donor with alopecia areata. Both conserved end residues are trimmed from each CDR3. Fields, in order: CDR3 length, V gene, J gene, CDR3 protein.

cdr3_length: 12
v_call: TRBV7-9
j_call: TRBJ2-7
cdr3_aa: ASSLVDSTYEQY

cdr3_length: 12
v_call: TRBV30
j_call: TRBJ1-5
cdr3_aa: AWAGGPWDRPQH

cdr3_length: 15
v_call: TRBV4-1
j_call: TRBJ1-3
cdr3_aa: ASSRSGQIGSGNTIY

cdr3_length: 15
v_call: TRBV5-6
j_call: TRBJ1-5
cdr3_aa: ASSMVPGQRTGQPQH

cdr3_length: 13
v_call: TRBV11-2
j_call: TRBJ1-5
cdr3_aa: ASSQQGNGNQPQH

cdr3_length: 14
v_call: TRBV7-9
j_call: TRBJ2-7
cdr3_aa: ASSFPEHQSSYEQY

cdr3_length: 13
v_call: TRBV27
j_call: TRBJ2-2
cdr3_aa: ASSSGQGNTGELF

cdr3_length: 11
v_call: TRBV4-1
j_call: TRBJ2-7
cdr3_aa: ASSQISSYEQY

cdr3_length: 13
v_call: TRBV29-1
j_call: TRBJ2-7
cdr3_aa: SVVWTEAPDYEQY

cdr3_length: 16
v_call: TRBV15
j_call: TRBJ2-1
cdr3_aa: ATSRTPHDRVIRDEQF

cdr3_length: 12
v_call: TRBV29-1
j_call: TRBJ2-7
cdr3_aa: SVGGGRASYEQY

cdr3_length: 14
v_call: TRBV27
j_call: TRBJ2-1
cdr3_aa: ASSLATSGRAGEQF

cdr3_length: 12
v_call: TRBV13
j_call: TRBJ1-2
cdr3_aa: ASSLGTVNYGYT

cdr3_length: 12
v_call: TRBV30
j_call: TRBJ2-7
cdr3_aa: AWSVGAGEGEQY